These T cell receptor beta chains were read from a single sample in a study of response to subunit inactivated influenza vaccine. TCRdb fed the RT-PCR reads into MiXCR, producing one record per CDR3 protein. The table shows about 500,000 distinct CDR3 sequences, with approximately 15% occurring only once. The specimen comprised CD4+ T cells sorted from PBMCs, sampled roughly 24 months after vaccination. The receptors shown here come from a man in his fifties or sixties who received an inactivated influenza vaccine. The CDR3 runs from the conserved cysteine through the conserved F or W. Fields, in order: clone size, J gene, D gene, V gene, CDR3 DNA, CDR3 protein. The D gene is left open where the match is weak. Clone size is stated in some rows and not others, as once, few, many or a class when expanded.

abundance: many; j_gene: TRBJ2-3; d_gene: -; v_gene: TRBV12-3/TRBV12-4; CDR3nt: TGTGCCAGCAGTCCCATGGGACGCAGGGGACGCACAGATACGCAGTATTTT; CDR3aa: CASSPMGRRGRTDTQYF
abundance: many; j_gene: TRBJ2-4; d_gene: -; v_gene: TRBV4-3; CDR3nt: TGCGCCAGCAGCCAAGAATTAGCCAAAAACATTCAGTACTTC; CDR3aa: CASSQELAKNIQYF
abundance: -; j_gene: TRBJ2-1; d_gene: TRBD2; v_gene: TRBV20-1; CDR3nt: TGCAGTGCTAGCCTAAGCGGGAGGGCCTTGGATGAGCAGTTCTTC; CDR3aa: CSASLSGRALDEQFF
abundance: few; j_gene: TRBJ1-4; d_gene: -; v_gene: TRBV4-1; CDR3nt: TGCGCCAGCAGCCAAGGCAGGGGCAATGAAAAACTGTTTTTT; CDR3aa: CASSQGRGNEKLFF
abundance: many; j_gene: TRBJ2-2; d_gene: -; v_gene: TRBV12-3/TRBV12-4; CDR3nt: TGTGCCAGCAACCAGGGACCCGGGGAGCTGTTTTTT; CDR3aa: CASNQGPGELFF
abundance: many; j_gene: TRBJ2-5; d_gene: TRBD1; v_gene: TRBV12-3/TRBV12-4; CDR3nt: TGTGCCAGCAGTTTATGGCTGGGGACAGGCCAAGAGACCCAGTACTTC; CDR3aa: CASSLWLGTGQETQYF
abundance: many; j_gene: TRBJ2-7; d_gene: -; v_gene: TRBV29-1; CDR3nt: TGCAGCGTTGATGGTGGGAGATTCAACGAGCAGTACTTC; CDR3aa: CSVDGGRFNEQYF
abundance: few; j_gene: TRBJ1-6; d_gene: -; v_gene: TRBV20-1; CDR3nt: TGCAGTGCTAGAGATCCTCCGAATACAGATAATTCACCCCTCCACTTT; CDR3aa: CSARDPPNTDNSPLHF
abundance: many; j_gene: TRBJ1-2; d_gene: -; v_gene: TRBV27; CDR3nt: TGTGCCAGCAGCCTAGAGGGGTATGGCTACACCTTC; CDR3aa: CASSLEGYGYTF
abundance: -; j_gene: TRBJ2-7; d_gene: -; v_gene: TRBV4-3; CDR3nt: TGCGCCAGCAGCCACAAGACCCGGGAACAGGGATCCACTTGGCAGTACTTC; CDR3aa: CASSHKTREQGSTWQYF
abundance: many; j_gene: TRBJ1-1; d_gene: -; v_gene: TRBV5-1; CDR3nt: TGCGCCAGCAGCCCTCAGATTAGGGACACTGAAGCTTTCTTT; CDR3aa: CASSPQIRDTEAFF
abundance: -; j_gene: TRBJ2-7; d_gene: -; v_gene: TRBV6-6; CDR3nt: TGTGCCAGCAGTTACTTAGACGAGCAGTACTTC; CDR3aa: CASSYLDEQYF
abundance: -; j_gene: TRBJ1-2; d_gene: TRBD1; v_gene: TRBV5-1; CDR3nt: TGCGCCAGCAGCGGACAGGGAAGCTCCTATGGCTACACCTTC; CDR3aa: CASSGQGSSYGYTF
abundance: once; j_gene: TRBJ2-3; d_gene: -; v_gene: TRBV20-1; CDR3nt: TGCAGTGCTAGCTTACGGGGGAGCACAGATACGCAGTATTTT; CDR3aa: CSASLRGSTDTQYF
abundance: -; j_gene: TRBJ2-4; d_gene: -; v_gene: TRBV7-3; CDR3nt: TGTGCCAGCAGCTTTGGGCGGAGCAACCTAGCCAAAAACATTCAGTACTTC; CDR3aa: CASSFGRSNLAKNIQYF